This note documents a single T cell receptor beta chain sequence. Its antigen is undetermined. The entry originates in a study of T cell responses to AZD1222 COVID-19 vaccine. Study as a whole: Pooled samples include second doses given at about 4 or 12 weeks.

TCRdb keeps only in-frame clones here, not all; method: immunoSEQ multiplex PCR. The sample has approximately 120,000 clones; about 87% are singletons. General observations from the study: In the spike-specific TCR repertoire, nearly half reportedly target unmutated variant regions. Clonal diversity may have been underestimated, and the donors were mostly white British, with more females than males.

After removal of 6 bases from V and 10 bases from J, the junction contained 15 bases not matched to a gene. Germline CDR1 and CDR2: PRHDT and FYEKMQ (reference sequence). This CDR3 has 16 amino acids. This clonotype was obtained from an adult in good health. The chain employs TRBV13 and TRBJ1-6; 7 bases line up with TRBD1. The specimen was peripheral blood, collected on day 0 of AZD1222 vaccination. CDR3 residues: CASRLEPLQGWSPLHF. As DNA, the CDR3 is TGTGCCAGCAGATTGGAACCCTTACAGGGGTGGTCACCCCTCCACTTT. The full variable domain, in which reference TRBV13 and TRBJ1-6 provide the parts outside the CDR3, is AAGVIQSPRHLIKEKRETATLKCYPIPRHDTVYWYQQGPGQDPQFLISFYEKMQSDKGSIPDRFSAQQFSDYHSELNMSSLELGDSALYFCASRLEPLQGWSPLHFGNGTRLTVT.